This entry lists 31 T cell receptor beta chains sequenced from one sample in a study of post-analysis software for immune sequencing data. General observations from the study: Four to six TRBV segments were more frequent in patients than controls; TRBV5-6, TRBV5-1 and TRBV20-1 belonged to this group.

Prepared libraries of TCR beta cDNA carried unique molecular identifiers. MiXCR was run by TCRdb on the PCR reads, yielding one entry per CDR3 protein. Found here are 800,000 to 950,000 distinct CDR3 sequences, around 53% of them singletons; the top ten hold around 4.5%. For these receptors, no antigen is known. Sequences were obtained from blood. The receptors originated from a girl between 5 and 17 years old with multiple sclerosis.

The genes are TRBV20-1 and TRBJ2-1; D tentatively fits TRBD1 or TRBD2 (5 bases each). Trimming left V 5 bases short and J 5 bases short, with 13 bases between. The CDR3 extends over 13 amino acids. The V gene's germline CDR1 is DFQATT and CDR2 SNEGSKA (reference sequence). The CDR3 reads CSARGTVNNEQFF. Written as DNA, the CDR3 is TGCAGTGCTCGAGGGACGGTAAACAATGAGCAGTTCTTC.

The chain combines TRBV7-6 with TRBJ1-1; perhaps TRBD1 as D (6 bases). The CDR3 consists of 16 residues. Germline V gene data show CDR1 as SGHVS and CDR2 as FNYEAQ. The V gene lost 3 bases and the J gene lost 1 base, with 15 bases spanning the gap. The CDR3 coding sequence is TGTGCCAGCAGCTTGGCAGGACAGTTGAAGAACACTGAAGCTTTCTTT. This translates into CASSLAGQLKNTEAFF.

The chain links TRBV20-1 to TRBJ2-7; D gene uncertain. This CDR3 spans 11 amino acids. The V end was cut by 5 bases, the J end by 4 bases, with 9 bases between. From germline, CDR1 is DFQATT and CDR2 SNEGSKA (reference sequence). CDR3 in amino acids: CSAPLGYEQYF. The CDR3 DNA reads as TGCAGTGCTCCGCTGGGATACGAGCAGTACTTC.

The chain uses TRBV10-2 and TRBJ2-1, with D perhaps matching TRBD2 (5 bases). The germline CDR1 and CDR2 sequences are WSHSY and SAAADI. The V end lost 4 bases, the J end lost 1 base, and 11 bases lay between the germline ends. The CDR3 consists of 15 residues. The CDR3 region is CASSALAQSYNEQFF. CDR3 nucleotide sequence: TGCGCCAGCAGTGCCCTAGCTCAGTCCTACAATGAGCAGTTCTTC.

J is TRBJ2-1 and V is TRBV7-2, with a weak D call TRBD2 (6 bases). Between the trimmed V and J ends, which lost 0 bases and 4 bases, there was a span of 13 bases. The germline V gene has CDR1 SGHTA and CDR2 FQGNSA. This CDR3 is built from 16 residues. CDR3 residues: CASSLANLATYNEQFF. The CDR3, as DNA: TGTGCCAGCAGCTTAGCGAACCTAGCGACTTACAATGAGCAGTTCTTC.

The CDR3 reads CASSLGQGNPYGYTF. Here the CDR3 DNA reads TGTGCCAGCAGTTTAGGACAGGGCAATCCCTATGGCTACACCTTC. The chain joins TRBV12-3 or TRBV12-4 to TRBJ1-2, with 7 bases that match TRBD1. The CDR3 is made up of 15 amino acids. J lost 4 bases, V lost 1 base, and 6 bases had no gene match.

The rearrangement joins TRBV5-1 to TRBJ2-7, with 7 bases aligning to TRBD1. The end of the DNA is better explained by TRBJ2-5, so the J call may be wrong. The CDR3 loop spans 15 amino acids. From germline, CDR1 is SGHRS and CDR2 YFSETQ. The CDR3 region is CASSLRQGNRETQYF. The CDR3 bases are TGCGCCAGCAGCTTGAGACAGGGAAACCGGGAGACCCAGTACTTC.

This chain joins TRBV10-3 and TRBJ2-1, with 11 bases fitting TRBD2. Germline lookup yields CDR1 ENHRY and CDR2 SYGVKD. V lost 9 bases to trimming and J lost 5 bases; unmatched junction nucleotides: 3. The length of the CDR3 is 13 residues. CDR3 in amino acids: CAMGTSGNNEQFF. As DNA, the CDR3 is TGTGCCATGGGGACTAGCGGAAACAATGAGCAGTTCTTC.

The V gene is TRBV6-5, the J gene TRBJ2-3, with 9 positions matching TRBD2. The CDR3 consists of 15 residues. The junction had 6 bases not matched to a gene; V was cut back by 2 bases and J by 6 bases. The V gene's germline CDR1 is MNHEY and CDR2 SVGAGI. The CDR3 DNA reads as TGTGCCAGCAGTTACCAGGTAGCGGGGGCTGATACGCAGTATTTT. Protein product: CASSYQVAGADTQYF.

The chain joins TRBV3-1 to TRBJ2-7, with 9 bases lining up with TRBD2. Germline assignment: CDR1 LGHDT and CDR2 YNNKEL (reference sequence). This CDR3 is 18 amino acids long. The trim removed 1 base at V and 1 base at J, leaving 11 bases unmatched. CDR3 sequence reads: CASSQGAELAGSSYEQYF. The CDR3 DNA sequence: TGTGCCAGCAGCCAAGGGGCAGAACTAGCGGGTTCGTCCTACGAGCAGTACTTC.

This CDR3 reads CASSVASGQGFDEQFF. In DNA form, the CDR3 reads TGTGCCAGCAGCGTAGCTTCAGGACAGGGGTTCGATGAGCAGTTCTTC. The chain combines TRBV9 with TRBJ2-1, with 9 bases matching TRBD1. J was trimmed by 8 bases and V by 0 bases; bases with no gene match: 9. Looked up from germline, CDR1 is SGDLS and CDR2 is YYNGEE. This CDR3 comprises 16 residues.

This clonotype was observed once. J is TRBJ1-5 and V is TRBV12-5, with a weak D call TRBD1 (6 bases). There are 15 residues in the CDR3. With 6 bases removed from V and 6 bases from J, the gap between germline ends came to 18 bases. The V gene's germline CDR1 is LGHNT and CDR2 FRNRAP. The CDR3 spells CASGRKSGVSQPQHF. The CDR3, as DNA: TGTGCTAGTGGCCGCAAATCAGGGGTGAGTCAGCCCCAGCATTTT.

The V and J genes are TRBV6-5 and TRBJ1-2; the match to TRBD1 covers 9 bases. Germline CDR1 MNHEY, CDR2 SVGAGI. V was pared by 5 bases and J by 1 base, with 8 bases of the junction left unmatched. This CDR3 spans 16 amino acids. CDR3 DNA: TGTGCCAGCAGTCCCCTCACAGGGGGCCTTAACTATGGCTACACCTTC. This translates into CASSPLTGGLNYGYTF.

The chain carries TRBV5-1 and TRBJ1-1; a weak D match, TRBD1 (5 bases). The V gene's germline CDR1 is SGHRS and CDR2 YFSETQ. The CDR3 runs 14 residues. Between the trimmed V and J ends, which lost 2 bases and 5 bases, there was a span of 13 bases. CDR3 bases: TGCGCCAGCAGCTTTACATACGGGGGGACTGAAGCTTTCTTT. It is translated as CASSFTYGGTEAFF.

The rearrangement joins TRBV2 to TRBJ2-1; D is unclear. V shed 7 bases and J shed 0 bases, with 10 bases lying between them. The germline CDR1 and CDR2 sequences are SNHLY and FYNNEI. CDR3 length: 14 residues. CDR3 protein: CASNRESSYNEQFF. In DNA form, the CDR3 reads TGTGCCAGCAACCGCGAGAGCTCCTACAATGAGCAGTTCTTC.

This sequence joins TRBV6-2 or TRBV6-3 and TRBJ2-1, with D perhaps matching TRBD2 (5 bases). The germline V gene has CDR1 MNHEY and CDR2 SVGEGT. V was pared by 2 bases and J by 10 bases, with 9 bases between. The CDR3 has 12 amino acids. CDR3 region: CASSYPRLEQFF. In DNA, the CDR3 is TGTGCCAGCAGTTACCCCAGACTAGAGCAGTTCTTC.

V gene TRBV7-9 combines with J gene TRBJ1-6; D not resolved. Germline lookup yields CDR1 SEHNR and CDR2 FQNEAQ (reference sequence). This CDR3 comprises 16 residues. V gave up 5 bases and J gave up 0 bases, with 11 bases separating them. The CDR3 is CASSQFRSSYNSPLHF. The CDR3 DNA follows: TGTGCCAGCAGCCAATTCAGGAGCTCCTATAATTCACCCCTCCACTTT.

The DNA for the CDR3 is TGTGCCAGCAGTGAGGAGGGGATAAAAAACATTCAGTACTTC. This sequence encodes CASSEEGIKNIQYF. The gene calls are TRBV25-1 and TRBJ2-4; D is possibly TRBD2 (6 bases). The germline V and J ends were trimmed by 3 bases and 4 bases, with 10 bases remaining between them. Germline V lookup: CDR1 MGHDK, CDR2 SYGVNS. There are 14 residues in the CDR3.

The sample holds a few counts of this clonotype. The rearrangement joins TRBV7-3 to TRBJ2-7, with D hard to call. The CDR3 consists of 11 residues. Between the trimmed V and J ends, which lost 5 bases and 5 bases, there was a span of 7 bases. Germline CDR1 and CDR2: SGHTA and FQGTGA. DNA of the CDR3: TGTGCCAGCAGCCCTACCCACGAGCAGTACTTC. Protein product: CASSPTHEQYF.

The genes are TRBV10-3 and TRBJ2-7; TRBD1 might be the D (6 bases). CDR1 is ENHRY and CDR2 is SYGVKD in the germline V gene. With 10 bases removed from V and 0 bases from J, the gap between germline ends came to 10 bases. The length of the CDR3 is 12 residues. As DNA, the CDR3 is TGTGCCACAAGGACAGACTCCTACGAGCAGTACTTC. Translating it yields CATRTDSYEQYF.

This clonotype showed up just a few times. The J gene is TRBJ2-5, the V gene TRBV7-6; D perhaps matches TRBD2 (5 bases). The CDR3 is 15 amino acids. V was clipped by 0 bases and J by 1 base, with 9 bases between them. Germline CDR1 is SGHVS and CDR2 is FNYEAQ. The CDR3 region is CASSLAPGVQETQYF. Here the CDR3 DNA reads TGTGCCAGCAGCTTAGCCCCCGGGGTCCAAGAGACCCAGTACTTC.

V is TRBV5-1 and J is TRBJ2-7; a weak D match, TRBD1 (6 bases). The CDR3 length is 14 residues. The germline gives CDR1 SGHRS, CDR2 YFSETQ. V shed 0 bases and J shed 5 bases, with 12 bases lying between them. The CDR3 region is CASSLERAGDEQYF. The CDR3 nucleotides read TGCGCCAGCAGCTTGGAACGGGCAGGGGACGAGCAGTACTTC.

The V gene is TRBV3-1, the J gene TRBJ1-2, with TRBD1 identical over 9 bases. This CDR3 is 13 amino acids long. The V and J ends lost 7 bases and 8 bases, in that order; junction bases with no gene match: 8. Germline V gene sequence: CDR1 LGHDT, CDR2 YNNKEL (reference sequence). The CDR3 reads CASKGQGERGYTF. For the CDR3, the DNA is TGTGCCAGCAAGGGACAGGGTGAAAGAGGCTACACCTTC.

This clonotype was counted a single time. The V and J genes are TRBV6-5 and TRBJ1-2, with a possible D match to TRBD1 (5 bases). V was shortened by 2 bases and J by 3 bases, with 19 bases between the two germline ends. CDR1 MNHEY and CDR2 SVGAGI come from the germline V gene. The CDR3 has 17 residues. CDR3 region: CASSYSTGAPVDYGYTF. CDR3 bases: TGTGCCAGCAGTTACAGTACCGGGGCACCAGTGGACTATGGCTACACCTTC.

This clonotype was seen a few times. The V call is TRBV5-1, the J call TRBJ1-1; weak D call: TRBD1 (6 bases). The germline V and J ends were trimmed by 3 bases and 5 bases, with 11 bases remaining between them. CDR1 is SGHRS, CDR2 YFSETQ, per germline. This CDR3 has 13 amino acids. CDR3: CASSSGQRTEAFF. Written as DNA, the CDR3 is TGCGCCAGCAGCTCGGGACAACGTACTGAAGCTTTCTTT. The full variable domain, with the rest looked up from reference TRBV5-1 and TRBJ1-1, is KAGVTQTPRYLIKTRGQQVTLSCSPISGHRSVSWYQQTPGQGLQFLFEYFSETQRNKGNFPGRFSGRQFSNSRSEMNVSTLELGDSALYLCASSSGQRTEAFFGQGTRLTVV.

The CDR3: CASSQGASGTYEQYF. The CDR3 bases are TGCGCCAGCAGCCAAGGCGCTAGCGGAACCTACGAGCAGTACTTC. This chain uses TRBV4-1 with TRBJ2-7; 7 nucleotides match TRBD2. The CDR3 runs 15 residues. The junction had 5 bases not matched to a gene; V was cut back by 1 base and J by 2 bases. Germline lookup yields CDR1 MGHRA and CDR2 YSYEKL.

V and J are TRBV10-3 and TRBJ2-3; maybe TRBD2 (6 bases). This CDR3 is 15 amino acids long. V was shortened by 0 bases and J by 4 bases, with 11 bases between the two germline ends. Germline loops: CDR1 ENHRY, CDR2 SYGVKD. As DNA, the CDR3 is TGTGCCATCAGTGAGTCGGGCGGGGTCGCAGATACGCAGTATTTT. Protein: CAISESGGVADTQYF.

The CDR3 region is CASSPGPGTVEAFF. The CDR3 DNA is TGTGCCAGCAGTCCCGGACCGGGGACAGTTGAAGCTTTCTTT. V usage is TRBV28 and J usage is TRBJ1-1, with 7 bases lining up with TRBD1. Germline loops: CDR1 MDHEN, CDR2 SYDVKM. Trimming removed 5 bases from V and 7 bases from J; junction bases left unmatched: 10. This CDR3 is 14 amino acids long. Together with reference TRBV28 and TRBJ1-1, the CDR3 gives the full variable domain: DVKVTQSSRYLVKRTGEKVFLECVQDMDHENMFWYRQDPGLGLRLIYFSYDVKMKEKGDIPEGYSVSREKKERFSLILESASTNQTSMYLCASSPGPGTVEAFFGQGTRLTVV.

The chain links TRBV7-9 to TRBJ2-1; D may match TRBD1 or TRBD2 (5 bases each). V lost 5 bases and J 8 bases, leaving 13 bases between the germline ends. The CDR3 totals 13 residues. Germline V CDR1 and CDR2: SEHNR, FQNEAQ (reference sequence). The CDR3 sequence: CASSRDPMYEQFF. The CDR3 DNA follows: TGTGCCAGCAGCCGGGACCCGATGTATGAGCAGTTCTTC.

The table lists this clonotype with a few counts. V and J are TRBV12-3 or TRBV12-4 and TRBJ2-1; TRBD2 aligns across 16 bases. This CDR3 is built from 16 residues. The V segment lost 7 bases and the J segment 7 bases; nucleotides outside the gene matches: 7. The CDR3 is CASIVTGLAGGNEQFF. CDR3 nucleotides: TGTGCCAGCATCGTTACGGGACTAGCGGGAGGGAATGAGCAGTTCTTC.

The chain is built from TRBV4-2 and TRBJ2-5; D may correspond to TRBD1 or TRBD2 (5 bases each). The J call could be wrong; TRBJ2-7 is a better fit for the DNA end. This CDR3 region has 19 residues. CDR1 is LGHNA and CDR2 is YNFKEQ in the germline V gene. The CDR3 loop reads CASSQEWTRGSRQSYEQYF. The CDR3 DNA sequence: TGTGCCAGCAGCCAAGAATGGACCCGGGGATCGAGACAGTCGTACGAGCAGTACTTC.